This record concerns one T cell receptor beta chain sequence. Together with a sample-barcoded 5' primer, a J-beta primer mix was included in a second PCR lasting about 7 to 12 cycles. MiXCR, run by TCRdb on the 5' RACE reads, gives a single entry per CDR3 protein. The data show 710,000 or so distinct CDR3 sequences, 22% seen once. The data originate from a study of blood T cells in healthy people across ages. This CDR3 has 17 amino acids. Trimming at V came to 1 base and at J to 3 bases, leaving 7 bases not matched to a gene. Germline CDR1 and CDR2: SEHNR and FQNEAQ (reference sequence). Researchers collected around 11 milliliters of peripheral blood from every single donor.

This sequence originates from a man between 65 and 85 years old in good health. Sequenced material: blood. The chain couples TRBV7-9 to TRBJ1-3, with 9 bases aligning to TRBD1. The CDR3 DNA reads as TGTGCCAGCAGCTTAGGGACAGGGGATTTGTTTGGAAACACCATATATTTT. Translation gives CASSLGTGDLFGNTIYF.